The 10 T cell receptor beta chains below all came from one sample that was sequenced in a study of cytomegalovirus exposure and HLA in healthy donors. Primers for the PCR totalled 60 Vbeta and 13 Jbeta. Produced via immunoSEQ multiplex PCR; TCRdb's table is partial and in-frame only. Altogether 300,000 or so clones are present, roughly 81% being singletons, with the ten largest covering 1.5% to 2.5%. The sample was PBMCs. The source of these receptors is a woman between 40 and 50 years old in good health and CMV-seropositive.

This clone occurred a few times. Other DNA sequences from this sample encode an identical CDR3 as well. The rearrangement joins TRBV19 to TRBJ2-2; 7 bases line up with TRBD1. CDR1 and CDR2 from the germline V gene are LNHDA and SQIVND (reference sequence). J gave up 2 bases and V 4 bases, and 4 bases lay outside the gene matches. CDR3 length: 15 residues. The CDR3 DNA follows: TGTGCCAGTAGTAAGGGACAGCAAAACACCGGGGAGCTGTTTTTT. This codes for CASSKGQQNTGELFF.

The chain is built from TRBV19 and TRBJ1-5; TRBD1 aligns across 9 bases. The CDR3 consists of 17 residues. J lost 4 bases, V lost 5 bases, and 12 bases had no gene match. Germline CDR1 LNHDA, CDR2 SQIVND (reference sequence). As DNA, the CDR3 is TGTGCCAGTAGTCATCTTCGGGACAGGGATTGGAATCAGCCCCAGCATTTT. Encoded protein: CASSHLRDRDWNQPQHF. Combining the CDR3 with reference TRBV19 and TRBJ1-5 gives the whole variable domain DGGITQSPKYLFRKEGQNVTLSCEQNLNHDAMYWYRQDPGQGLRLIYYSQIVNDFQKGDIAEGYSVSREKKESFPLTVTSAQKNPTAFYLCASSHLRDRDWNQPQHFGDGTRLSIL.

This sequence joins TRBV5-1 and TRBJ1-5, with D maybe TRBD1 (6 bases). This CDR3 is built from 15 residues. Trimming pared 4 bases from V and 4 bases from J, leaving 15 bases between. Looked up from germline, CDR1 is SGHRS and CDR2 is YFSETQ. The CDR3 loop reads CASSREGGSNQPQHF. The CDR3 DNA sequence: TGCGCCAGCAGCCGGGAAGGGGGATCAAATCAGCCCCAGCATTTT.

The chain couples TRBV28 to TRBJ1-2; TRBD1 matches at 9 bases. The CDR3 is 14 amino acids. V lost 6 bases to trimming and J lost 6 bases; unmatched junction nucleotides: 8. Germline V gene lookup returns CDR1 MDHEN and CDR2 SYDVKM. CDR3 sequence: CASSLSGTGNGYTF. The CDR3 nucleotides are TGTGCCAGCAGCCTATCCGGGACAGGGAATGGCTACACCTTC.

The rearrangement joins TRBV10-2 to TRBJ1-3; 9 bases fit TRBD1. Germline lookup yields CDR1 WSHSY and CDR2 SAAADI. Germline trimming cut 4 bases from V and 9 bases from J; bases unmatched to any gene: 10. This CDR3 is built from 15 residues. This CDR3 is CASSVAGTGMITIYF. The CDR3, as DNA: TGCGCCAGCAGTGTGGCCGGGACAGGGATGATCACCATATATTTT.

This clone was seen once. The chain is built from TRBV7-2 and TRBJ1-4; D unresolved. This CDR3 has 18 amino acids. Trimming took off 1 base at V and 0 bases at J, with 15 bases between the two ends. Germline CDR1 reads SGHTA; CDR2 reads FQGNSA. CDR3 residues: CASSLGSLGGATNEKLFF. CDR3 nucleotides: TGTGCCAGCAGCTTAGGGAGTCTCGGTGGAGCAACTAATGAAAAACTGTTTTTT. Variable domain in full (rest from reference TRBV7-2 and TRBJ1-4): GAGVSQSPSNKVTEKGKDVELRCDPISGHTALYWYRQSLGQGLEFLIYFQGNSAPDKSGLPSDRFSAERTGGSVSTLTIQRTQQEDSAVYLCASSLGSLGGATNEKLFFGSGTQLSVL.

V gene TRBV27 combines with J gene TRBJ1-6, with no clear D. There are 14 residues in the CDR3. Germline V gene sequence: CDR1 MNHEY, CDR2 SMNVEV (reference sequence). V was clipped by 6 bases and J by 7 bases, with 13 bases between them. CDR3 nucleotide sequence: TGTGCCAGCAGGCTCGGCAGACAAAATTCACCCCTCCACTTT. Its translation is CASRLGRQNSPLHF.

This chain joins TRBV4-3 and TRBJ2-1; 7 bases match TRBD1. CDR3 length: 16 residues. J lost 4 bases, V lost 0 bases, and 6 bases had no gene match. Germline CDR1 reads LGHNA; CDR2 reads YSLEER. This CDR3 reads CASSQDPGQKYNEQFF. CDR3 nucleotide sequence: TGCGCCAGCAGCCAAGATCCGGGACAGAAGTACAATGAGCAGTTCTTC.

This sequence joins TRBV19 and TRBJ2-1; 8 nucleotides match TRBD1. This CDR3 is built from 16 residues. Losses at the gene ends were 8 bases for V and 8 bases for J; bases not matched to a gene: 17. Germline-derived CDR1 and CDR2 are LNHDA and SQIVND (reference sequence). Written as DNA, the CDR3 is TGTGCCAGTTCTGGACAGGGCACCCACATTGTCTATGAGCAGTTCTTC. Translated: CASSGQGTHIVYEQFF.

The V call is TRBV29-1, the J call TRBJ2-1, with TRBD1 as a possible D gene (6 bases). Germline V gene lookup returns CDR1 SQVTM and CDR2 ANQGSEA. V lost 5 bases to trimming and J lost 6 bases, with 8 bases between them. This CDR3 is built from 11 residues. The chain's CDR3 is CSVQQGNEQFF. CDR3 sequence (DNA): TGCAGCGTTCAACAGGGCAATGAGCAGTTCTTC.